Below are 27 T cell receptor beta chains sequenced from a single sample in a study of blood T cell repertoires in COVID-19. The method was immunoSEQ multiplex PCR; TCRdb's version includes in-frame clones alone and lacks a portion of them. The table shows around 30,000 clones, with roughly 77% occurring only once. The sample taken for sequencing was peripheral blood. These receptors were collected from a man older than 75 with active or convalescent COVID-19.

This rearrangement joins TRBV28 to TRBJ2-5; the match to TRBD2 covers 8 bases. The CDR3 runs 13 residues. With 8 bases clipped from V and 4 bases from J, the junction kept 6 bases outside the gene matches. Germline lookup yields CDR1 MDHEN and CDR2 SYDVKM. As DNA, the CDR3 is TGTGCCAGCGGTATAGCGGGACGAGAGACCCAGTACTTC. Its translation: CASGIAGRETQYF.

The rearrangement joins TRBV12-3 or TRBV12-4 to TRBJ1-1; 10 bases match TRBD1. V was pared by 6 bases and J by 6 bases, with 4 bases of the junction left unmatched. The CDR3 is 13 amino acids. The CDR3 sequence is CASSPGTGAEAFF. The CDR3 nucleotides read TGTGCCAGCAGCCCGGGGACAGGGGCTGAAGCTTTCTTT.

The chain carries TRBV28 and TRBJ1-5; the D gene is possibly TRBD1 (6 bases). This CDR3 contains 15 residues. CDR1 is MDHEN, CDR2 SYDVKM, per germline. Trimming stripped 5 bases from V and 5 bases from J, with 16 bases between. CDR3 nucleotide sequence: TGTGCCAGCAGTCCCGACAGGACGGTCTATCAGCCCCAGCATTTT. This sequence encodes CASSPDRTVYQPQHF.

The V gene is TRBV4-1, the J gene TRBJ2-1; TRBD1 matches at 8 bases. CDR1 and CDR2 (germline): MGHRA, YSYEKL. V lost 4 bases and J lost 3; bases outside the gene matches: 17. The CDR3 covers 19 residues. The CDR3: CASSPPSSRDRNNYNEQFF. The CDR3 region has the DNA TGCGCCAGCAGCCCACCCTCCTCCCGGGACAGGAATAACTACAATGAGCAGTTCTTC.

The V gene is TRBV7-8, the J gene TRBJ2-7; TRBD1 aligns across 9 bases. The CDR3 has 15 amino acids. Germline lookup yields CDR1 SGHVS and CDR2 FQNEAQ. Trimming took 3 bases from V and 5 from J; bases not matched to a gene: 8. The CDR3 protein is CASSFDRDRAHEQYF. In DNA, the CDR3 is TGTGCCAGCAGCTTCGACCGGGACAGGGCGCACGAGCAGTACTTC.

This chain joins TRBV6-5 and TRBJ1-2; 7 positions agree with TRBD1. Looked up from germline, CDR1 is MNHEY and CDR2 is SVGAGI. CDR3 length equals 13 residues. J was trimmed by 4 bases and V by 10 bases; bases with no gene match: 9. In DNA, the CDR3 is TGTGCCATCAAGGGGGACAGTTCCTATGGCTACACCTTC. This codes for CAIKGDSSYGYTF.

The rearrangement uses TRBV18 and TRBJ2-3; 9 bases align to TRBD2. V shed 5 bases, J shed 2 bases, and the junction held 5 bases outside the gene matches. CDR3 length equals 15 residues. CDR1 and CDR2 (germline): KGHSH, LQKENI. The CDR3 sequence is CASSTTSGITDTQYF. CDR3 nucleotide sequence: TGTGCCAGCTCAACGACTAGCGGAATCACAGATACGCAGTATTTT.

This rearrangement joins TRBV25-1 to TRBJ2-7; 9 nucleotides match TRBD2. J was trimmed by 1 base and V by 6 bases; bases with no gene match: 7. This CDR3 is built from 15 residues. Germline CDR1 reads MGHDK; CDR2 reads SYGVNS. The CDR3 nucleotides read TGTGCCAGCAGCGGTACAAGCGGGAGGTCCTACGAGCAGTACTTC. This encodes CASSGTSGRSYEQYF.

The V and J genes are TRBV6-5 and TRBJ2-7, with D unresolved. The germline gives CDR1 MNHEY, CDR2 SVGAGI. CDR3 length: 12 residues. V was shortened by 6 bases and J by 5 bases, with 11 bases between the two germline ends. CDR3 DNA: TGTGCCAGCAGGGGCAGGCCCCACGAGCAGTACTTC. Its protein is CASRGRPHEQYF.

This clone is medium-sized within its sample. The chain employs TRBV11-2 and TRBJ2-3; 10 nucleotides match TRBD1. Germline V CDR1 and CDR2: SGHAT, FQNNGV. This CDR3 contains 15 residues. V lost 4 bases and J lost 6; bases outside the gene matches: 7. The CDR3 sequence: CASSSRTGGRDTQYF. In nucleotides, the CDR3 is TGTGCCAGCAGCTCCCGGACAGGGGGAAGGGATACGCAGTATTTT.

The chain has TRBV6-5 and TRBJ2-1; 7 positions agree with TRBD2. V trimming: 4 bases; J trimming: 4 bases; junction bases outside the gene matches: 10. Per germline, CDR1 MNHEY and CDR2 SVGAGI. The CDR3 covers 16 residues. CDR3 nucleotide sequence: TGTGCCAGCAGTTCCGTAGGAGCGGGGCCTTACAATGAGCAGTTCTTC. Its protein is CASSSVGAGPYNEQFF.

The V and J genes are TRBV18 and TRBJ2-1, with a weak D call TRBD1 (5 bases). Germline CDR1 and CDR2: KGHSH and LQKENI. Trimming left V 4 bases short and J 9 bases short, with 10 bases between. The CDR3 runs to 12 residues. The CDR3 DNA reads TGTGCCAGCTCACTAGGGGTTTCTGAGCAGTTCTTC. This encodes CASSLGVSEQFF.

The rearrangement links TRBV6-4 to TRBJ2-3; 7 nucleotides line up with TRBD1. The CDR3 loop spans 15 amino acids. Germline loops: CDR1 MRHNA, CDR2 SNTAGT. V lost 2 bases to trimming and J lost 2 bases; unmatched junction nucleotides: 4. The DNA of the CDR3 is TGTGCCAGCAGTGACACGGACAGGTACACAGATACGCAGTATTTT. Amino acid sequence: CASSDTDRYTDTQYF.

The chain links TRBV29-1 to TRBJ2-7; 8 bases are a match to TRBD2. This CDR3 contains 14 residues. Germline V CDR1 and CDR2: SQVTM, ANQGSEA. With V trimmed by 3 bases and J by 6 bases, 10 bases remained unmatched. The CDR3 DNA reads as TGCAGCGTTGATCAAAGCGGGAGTGGGGTCGAGCAGTACTTC. Translated, it gives CSVDQSGSGVEQYF.

The chain has TRBV2 and TRBJ2-7; D may be TRBD1 (6 bases). The CDR3 is 14 amino acids. V lost 0 bases and J lost 5, with 11 bases in between. CDR1 and CDR2 from the germline V gene are SNHLY and FYNNEI. The DNA of the CDR3 is TGTGCCAGCAGTGAAGCAAGGGGGTTGCACGAGCAGTACTTC. It codes for CASSEARGLHEQYF.

The chain recombines TRBV19 with TRBJ2-7, with D possibly being TRBD1 (6 bases). CDR3 length equals 14 residues. Per the germline V gene, CDR1 is LNHDA and CDR2 is SQIVND (reference sequence). V was cut by 1 base and J by 1 base, with 8 bases left in between. The CDR3 sequence: CASSIVGGSYEQYF. The CDR3 coding sequence is TGTGCCAGTAGTATAGTAGGGGGTTCCTACGAGCAGTACTTC.

The chain employs TRBV19 and TRBJ2-7; tentatively, D is TRBD1 (5 bases). The CDR3 spans 13 residues. Germline V CDR1 and CDR2: LNHDA, SQIVND (reference sequence). Between the trimmed V and J ends, which lost 5 bases and 3 bases, there was a span of 11 bases. CDR3 loop: CASSSGHYYEQYF. The CDR3 nucleotides are TGTGCCAGTAGTTCCGGACATTACTACGAGCAGTACTTC.

V and J are TRBV3-1 (or the pseudogene TRBV3-2) and TRBJ2-1; a weak D match, TRBD2 (6 bases). Trimming took off 3 bases at V and 6 bases at J, with 18 bases between the two ends. The CDR3 has 16 residues. Germline-derived CDR1 and CDR2 are LGHDT and YNNKEL (reference sequence). For the CDR3, the DNA is TGTGCCAGCAGCCACCTCCCCCCGGGGGAAGGCAATGAGCAGTTCTTC. Translating gives CASSHLPPGEGNEQFF.

This chain uses TRBV18 with TRBJ1-3; D ambiguous. The germline V gene encodes CDR1 KGHSH and CDR2 LQKENI. CDR3 length: 13 residues. Trimming cost V 0 bases and J 4 bases, with 4 bases left between them. The CDR3 sequence is CASSPPQGNTIYF. DNA of the CDR3: TGTGCCAGCTCACCACCGCAGGGAAACACCATATATTTT.

The genes are TRBV7-2 and TRBJ2-1; a possible D gene is TRBD2 (6 bases). Per the germline V gene, CDR1 is SGHTA and CDR2 is FQGNSA. V was trimmed by 7 bases and J by 0 bases, leaving 10 bases between them. CDR3 size: 14 residues. Written as DNA, the CDR3 is TGTGCCAGCACCTTGACTAGCTCCTACAATGAGCAGTTCTTC. This codes for CASTLTSSYNEQFF.

The chain uses TRBV28 and TRBJ1-6; 7 bases are a match to TRBD1. The CDR3 has 17 residues. Germline CDR1 and CDR2: MDHEN and SYDVKM. The V segment lost 5 bases and the J segment 7 bases; nucleotides outside the gene matches: 14. CDR3: CASSALRTGDLNSPLHF. In DNA form, the CDR3 reads TGTGCCAGCAGTGCCCTCCGGACAGGCGACCTAAATTCACCCCTCCACTTT.

V is TRBV27 and J is TRBJ2-3; TRBD2 agrees at 11 bases. Germline V lookup: CDR1 MNHEY, CDR2 SMNVEV (reference sequence). J was trimmed by 3 bases and V by 5 bases; bases with no gene match: 7. This CDR3 has 16 amino acids. The CDR3 sequence is CASSLTSGSGTDTQYF. The DNA for the CDR3 is TGTGCCAGCAGTCTAACTAGCGGGAGCGGGACAGATACGCAGTATTTT.

V usage is TRBV5-1 and J usage is TRBJ1-6; no reliable D call. V lost 1 base and J lost 7, with 6 bases in between. The CDR3 covers 13 residues. Germline lookup yields CDR1 SGHRS and CDR2 YFSETQ. The CDR3 sequence: CASSLTQNSPLHF. The CDR3 nucleotides are TGCGCCAGCAGCTTGACGCAGAATTCACCCCTCCACTTT.

This clone has more than one count but fewer than ten. The chain is built from TRBV7-2 and TRBJ2-1; the match to TRBD2 covers 12 bases. Germline CDR1 is SGHTA and CDR2 is FQGNSA. The CDR3 consists of 17 residues. The J segment lost 10 bases and the V segment lost 2 bases, leaving 12 bases of the junction unmatched. The CDR3 DNA reads TGTGCCAGCAGCTTACGGGTTCTAGCGGGAGGGCCGAGAGAGCAGTTCTTC. Protein product: CASSLRVLAGGPREQFF. Looking up the rest from reference TRBV7-2 and TRBJ2-1 gives the full variable domain: GAGVSQSPSNKVTEKGKDVELRCDPISGHTALYWYRQSLGQGLEFLIYFQGNSAPDKSGLPSDRFSAERTGGSVSTLTIQRTQQEDSAVYLCASSLRVLAGGPREQFFGPGTRLTVL.

The chain carries TRBV27 and TRBJ2-2; D perhaps matches TRBD2 (6 bases). CDR3 size: 16 residues. The V gene lost 6 bases and the J gene lost 5 bases, with 19 bases spanning the gap. Germline V lookup: CDR1 MNHEY, CDR2 SMNVEV (reference sequence). The CDR3 loop reads CASRLHIGRGTGELFF. The CDR3 DNA reads TGTGCCAGCAGACTCCATATAGGCCGGGGGACCGGGGAGCTGTTTTTT.

The V and J genes are TRBV11-3 and TRBJ1-1, with TRBD1 as a possible D gene (5 bases). Germline assignment: CDR1 SGHNT and CDR2 YENEEA. Trimming took off 3 bases at V and 0 bases at J, with 11 bases between the two ends. This CDR3 region has 15 residues. The CDR3 nucleotides read TGTGCCAGCAGCTTCAGGGTTACCTTGAACACTGAAGCTTTCTTT. This translates into CASSFRVTLNTEAFF.

This rearrangement joins TRBV28 to TRBJ2-1; D unresolved. Trimming removed 5 bases at V and 0 bases at J, with 20 bases between. CDR3 length: 18 residues. Per germline, CDR1 MDHEN and CDR2 SYDVKM. CDR3 amino acids: CASSTTWLLSSSYNEQFF. The DNA for the CDR3 is TGTGCCAGCAGTACTACATGGCTTTTATCAAGCTCCTACAATGAGCAGTTCTTC. Supplemented by reference TRBV28 and TRBJ2-1, the full variable domain reads DVKVTQSSRYLVKRTGEKVFLECVQDMDHENMFWYRQDPGLGLRLIYFSYDVKMKEKGDIPEGYSVSREKKERFSLILESASTNQTSMYLCASSTTWLLSSSYNEQFFGPGTRLTVL.